The source of this TCR beta chain is a study of T cells expressing NK-cell markers. The CDR3 contains 13 residues. With the 5' RACE reads reprocessed, TCRdb shows one record per CDR3 protein and no DNA. Recorded for this sample: some 280,000 distinct CDR3 sequences. Sequencing was performed on blood T cells: a sorted CD56 or NKG2C T cell subset, CD4+ or CD8+ T cells, or bulk PBMC T cells (not recorded which). This rearrangement joins TRBV12-3 or TRBV12-4 to TRBJ1-2. This receptor was taken from a man between 18 and 29 years old in good health. CDR3: CASSLVQNYGYTF.